What follows are 3 T cell receptor beta chains derived from one specimen sequenced in a study of CD8 T cells in ankylosing spondylitis. TCRdb recomputed calls from the 5' RACE reads with MiXCR, one row per CDR3 protein. The table shows 150,000 to 250,000 distinct CDR3 sequences, with about 13% occurring only once. Sequencing input: blood, either unsorted or a sorted T cell fraction (not recorded which). The receptors shown here come from a male donor with ankylosing spondylitis or in good health (not recorded which).

This clonotype showed up just a few times. The chain recombines TRBV19 with TRBJ2-7; possible D gene TRBD1, 5 bases. Trimming cost V 9 bases and J 5 bases, with 11 bases left between them. CDR1 is LNHDA and CDR2 is SQIVND in the germline V gene (reference sequence). The CDR3 has 11 amino acids. In DNA, the CDR3 is TGTGCCAGCATTCAGGGTGACGAGCAGTACTTC. It codes for CASIQGDEQYF.

The chain employs TRBV20-1 and TRBJ2-7, with D possibly matching TRBD1 (6 bases). The V gene lost 2 bases and the J gene lost 2 bases, with 16 bases spanning the gap. CDR1 is DFQATT and CDR2 is SNEGSKA in the germline V gene (reference sequence). This CDR3 is built from 15 residues. The CDR3 nucleotides read TGCAGTGCTAGAAGCCCAAGGACAGCGACCTACGAGCAGTACTTC. Translating gives CSARSPRTATYEQYF.

The CDR3 spells CASSPTSGGGYEQFF. The CDR3 DNA reads TGTGCCAGCAGTCCGACTAGCGGGGGGGGATATGAGCAGTTCTTC. The genes are TRBV6-4 and TRBJ2-1; the match to TRBD2 covers 14 bases. Looked up from germline, CDR1 is MRHNA and CDR2 is SNTAGT. The length of the CDR3 is 15 residues. J lost 8 bases, V lost 5 bases, and 5 bases had no gene match.